This T cell receptor beta chain was identified during a study of cytomegalovirus exposure and HLA in healthy donors. Study background: Among the roughly 400 genotyped donors, 65% to 85% were placed in the Caucasian-associated ancestry cluster. General study points: Researchers catalogued some 160 TCR beta chains as cytomegalovirus-associated.

Notes on this clone: Its antigen is undetermined.

Primers: 60 Vbeta forward and 13 Jbeta reverse. TCRdb keeps only in-frame clones here, not all; method: immunoSEQ multiplex PCR. The sample shows approximately 190,000 clones, over 80% of them seen only once. The receptor comes from a middle-aged man in good health and CMV-seropositive. Sequences were obtained from PBMCs.

The CDR3 DNA sequence: TGTGCCAGCAGCCTAGCCCGGGCGGGGCGCTACAATGAGCAGTTCTTC. Its protein is CASSLARAGRYNEQFF. J is TRBJ2-1 and V is TRBV4-2; possible D gene TRBD2, 6 bases. The CDR3 runs 16 residues. The V and J ends lost 4 bases and 3 bases respectively, with 16 bases between them. The germline V gene encodes CDR1 LGHNA and CDR2 YNFKEQ.